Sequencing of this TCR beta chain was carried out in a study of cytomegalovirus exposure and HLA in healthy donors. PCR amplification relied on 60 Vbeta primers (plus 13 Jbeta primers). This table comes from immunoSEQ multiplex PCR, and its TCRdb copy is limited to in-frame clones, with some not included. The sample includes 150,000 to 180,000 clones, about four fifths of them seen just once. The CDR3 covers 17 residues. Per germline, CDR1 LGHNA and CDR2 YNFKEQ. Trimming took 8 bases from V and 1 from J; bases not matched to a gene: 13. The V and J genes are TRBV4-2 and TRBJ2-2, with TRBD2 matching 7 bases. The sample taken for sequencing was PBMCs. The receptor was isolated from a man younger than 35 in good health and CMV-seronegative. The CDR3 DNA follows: TGTGCCAGCGGGGAGGGCTTCCCACCCCTGAACACCGGGGAGCTGTTTTTT. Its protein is CASGEGFPPLNTGELFF.